This T cell receptor (beta chain) was found in a study of blood T cell repertoires in COVID-19 (dated by TCRdb to the early 2020s). As for the study more broadly: Collaborator samples came from the United States, Italy and Spain and covered acute and convalescent phases of COVID-19. Sample metadata almost always included a de-identified subject ID, COVID-19 status, age in years and sex. The prospective study material was composed of cDNA or gDNA derived from T cells, B-cell-depleted T cells, or PBMCs. Subjects who had been exposed to COVID-19, were actively infected with it, or had recovered from it provided the deeply sampled blood TCRbeta repertoires that made up the dataset. A freely available public database, intended as a resource for researchers studying the immune response to SARS-CoV-2, is where the repertoires were released. The samples were drawn from the first 160 participants of the ongoing ImmuneRACE study and from 1,254 subjects provided by 6 global collaborators. Where HLA class I and class II types were available, the types were taken from metadata supplied by the sample provider, not from assay-based typing. Overall results and qualifications from the work: The amount of clinical and demographic metadata varied by source and participant and was provided uncurated.

Via the germline V gene (reference sequence), CDR1 is LNHDA and CDR2 SQIVND. The CDR3, from cysteine to phenylalanine, totals 15 residues. Of all the DNA, just the CDR3 is kept, 45 bases in frame from base 1. The germline ends are 19 bases apart after V is trimmed by 5 bases and J by 6 bases. The collaborating institutions used their own protocols to collect whole blood in K2EDTA tubes. For TCRbeta analysis, collaborator samples were shipped as frozen whole blood, as isolated PBMCs, or as DNA extracted from either sample type. The immunoSEQ Assay, a bias-controlled multiplex PCR, was used to amplify TCRbeta CDR3 regions from genomic DNA. Per the original workflow: The number of nucleated cells in each sample was estimated from the amplification of reference gene primers within the assay. To quantify the absolute abundance of each unique TCRbeta CDR3 rearrangement, sequence reads were collapsed and filtered. Productive Simpson clonality was computed per sample as the square root of Simpson's diversity index over productive rearrangements. In TCRdb, the immuneACCESS table is reduced to in-frame sequences with V and J assigned. These tables do not hold every clone; where another copy was compared, an unresolved V gene accounts for under half, and the others remain unexplained. The V and J calls and the clone size are those of that table, but D and trimming were determined from the DNA. The sample profile shows 200,000 to 250,000 clones; under 85% of them were found once. The biggest ten clones account for around 5.5% of the sample.

As to this clone: This receptor's antigen is unknown. Base quality data are lacking; no much larger clone is found one base away.

The source material was peripheral blood. The sequence was collected from a human donor in a cohort sampled during active COVID-19. The chain couples TRBV19 to TRBJ1-1, with a weak D call of TRBD1 (6 bases match). The CDR3 region reads CASSSKQGEGSEAFF. The DNA is TGTGCCAGTAGTTCCAAACAGGGAGAAGGGTCTGAAGCTTTCTTT. Beyond the CDR3, the reference TRBV19 and TRBJ1-1 genes provide the residues; the full variable domain reads: DGGITQSPKYLFRKEGQNVTLSCEQNLNHDAMYWYRQDPGQGLRLIYYSQIVNDFQKGDIAEGYSVSREKKESFPLTVTSAQKNPTAFYLCASSSKQGEGSEAFFGQGTRLTVV.